The 16 T cell receptor beta chains presented below share a single source sample, sequenced in a study of blood T cells in healthy people across ages. For the second PCR, which ran for about 7 to 11 cycles, a sample-barcoded 5' primer and a J-beta primer mix were used. TCRdb re-derived calls from the 5' RACE reads in MiXCR, one entry per CDR3 protein. The sample comprises 750,000 to 950,000 distinct CDR3 sequences, approximately 24% of which are singletons, and 3% rests with the top ten. These data were also filed under a second study, of T cells of mothers and their children.

The sequenced sample was blood. Receptors were obtained from a boy aged 5-17 years in good health.

Worth noting for this clonotype: Its ends do not fully match the called genes, so a read error is possible. The V call is TRBV29-1, the J call TRBJ2-3; tentative D call: TRBD2 (6 bases). This CDR3 contains 13 residues. Germline V gene sequence: CDR1 SQVTM, CDR2 ANQGSEA. CDR3 amino acids: CGVPPAGTDTQYF. The CDR3, as DNA: TGCGGCGTCCCCCCGGCGGGAACCGATACGCAGTATTTT.

V gene TRBV6-1 combines with J gene TRBJ2-7, with D perhaps TRBD1 (6 bases). V gave up 4 bases and J gave up 3 bases, with 16 bases separating them. Germline V lookup: CDR1 MNHNS, CDR2 SASEGT. The CDR3 has 15 residues. The CDR3 spells CASSVTGLGLYEQYF. The CDR3 nucleotides read TGTGCCAGCAGTGTAACAGGGTTGGGTCTCTACGAGCAGTACTTC.

This clonotype was seen a handful of times. The chain has TRBV28 and TRBJ2-1; 12 nucleotides agree with TRBD1. Trimming took 6 bases from V and 7 from J; bases not matched to a gene: 7. The CDR3 spans 15 residues. Germline CDR1 reads MDHEN; CDR2 reads SYDVKM. This chain's CDR3 is CASSWGQGAQNEQFF. In DNA, the CDR3 is TGTGCCAGCAGCTGGGGACAGGGGGCGCAGAATGAGCAGTTCTTC.

The chain has TRBV5-1 and TRBJ2-5; 11 nucleotides agree with TRBD2. Germline CDR1 SGHRS, CDR2 YFSETQ. The V segment lost 4 bases and the J segment 1 base; nucleotides outside the gene matches: 6. This CDR3 is 16 amino acids long. CDR3 sequence (DNA): TGCGCCAGCAGCCGCGGGACTAGCGGTCTCCAAGAGACCCAGTACTTC. Translated, it gives CASSRGTSGLQETQYF. Based on the CDR3 plus reference TRBV5-1 and TRBJ2-5, the full variable domain is KAGVTQTPRYLIKTRGQQVTLSCSPISGHRSVSWYQQTPGQGLQFLFEYFSETQRNKGNFPGRFSGRQFSNSRSEMNVSTLELGDSALYLCASSRGTSGLQETQYFGPGTRLLVL.

Note on this clonotype: One end of the junction varies from germline; a read error may be responsible. The CDR3 protein is CASSLQDEQYF. DNA for the CDR3: TGTGCCAGCAGTCTCCAGGACGAGCAGTACTTC. This sequence joins TRBV5-1 and TRBJ2-7, with no clear D. From germline, CDR1 is SGHRS and CDR2 YFSETQ. The CDR3 has 11 amino acids.

A few counts support this clonotype. V is TRBV5-1 and J is TRBJ2-7; 8 bases line up with TRBD2. The CDR3 length is 13 residues. The V and J ends lost 2 bases and 7 bases, in that order; junction bases with no gene match: 5. CDR1 SGHRS and CDR2 YFSETQ come from the germline V gene. CDR3 in amino acids: CASSFLRGDEQYF. CDR3 bases: TGCGCCAGCAGCTTCCTGCGGGGGGATGAGCAGTACTTC.

The chain has TRBV30 and TRBJ1-1; D ambiguous. Germline lookup yields CDR1 GTSNPN and CDR2 SVGIG (reference sequence). This CDR3 has 13 residues. V was pared by 0 bases and J by 3 bases, with 8 bases between. The CDR3 sequence is CAWSVRGDTEAFF. In nucleotides, the CDR3 is TGTGCCTGGAGTGTACGGGGTGACACTGAAGCTTTCTTT.

This clonotype has more than one count but fewer than ten. The rearrangement joins TRBV7-9 to TRBJ1-4; no firm D call. CDR3 size: 15 residues. V was trimmed by 1 base and J by 5 bases, leaving 11 bases between them. Germline V CDR1 and CDR2: SEHNR, FQNEAQ (reference sequence). CDR3 coding DNA: TGTGCCAGCAGCTTAGGGAGGTCTTCGAATGAAAAACTGTTTTTT. Translation gives CASSLGRSSNEKLFF.

The rearrangement joins TRBV7-9 to TRBJ2-1; weak D call: TRBD2 (5 bases). TRBJ2-5 matches the DNA end more closely, so the J call is doubtful. This CDR3 has 13 residues. Germline CDR1 SEHNR, CDR2 FQNEAQ (reference sequence). CDR3 sequence (DNA): TGTGCCAGCAGCGTTCCCGGGAAGGAGACCCAGTACTTC. Its translation: CASSVPGKETQYF.

This sequence joins TRBV6-5 and TRBJ1-2; TRBD1 matches 8 bases. The ends lost 6 bases at V and 2 bases at J; junction bases unmatched: 8. The V gene's germline CDR1 is MNHEY and CDR2 SVGAGI. The CDR3 runs to 15 residues. CDR3 in DNA: TGTGCCAGCAGGGCGGAGACAGGGGTGAACTATGGCTACACCTTC. This translates into CASRAETGVNYGYTF.

The chain has TRBV20-1 and TRBJ2-1, with 8 nucleotides matching TRBD2. The J call is in doubt because the DNA end fits TRBJ2-5 better. Germline CDR1 DFQATT, CDR2 SNEGSKA (reference sequence). This CDR3 region has 15 residues. As DNA, the CDR3 is TGCAGTGCCCCCGGGAGGGTAAGGGGCCAAGAGACCCAGTACTTC. This codes for CSAPGRVRGQETQYF.

The chain recombines TRBV27 with TRBJ2-3; no definite D call. V was clipped by 0 bases and J by 5 bases, with 6 bases between them. This CDR3 region has 13 residues. The germline gives CDR1 MNHEY, CDR2 SMNVEV (reference sequence). CDR3 sequence (DNA): TGTGCCAGCAGTTTATCGGTTGAAGATACGCAGTATTTT. This codes for CASSLSVEDTQYF.

The V and J genes are TRBV29-1 and TRBJ2-3; D gene ambiguous. The CDR3 has 13 amino acids. Germline assignment: CDR1 SQVTM and CDR2 ANQGSEA. Trimming shortened V by 4 bases and J by 6 bases, and 14 bases separated the two germline ends. This chain's CDR3 is CSVVVSTLDTQYF. The CDR3 bases are TGCAGCGTTGTCGTATCGACACTCGATACGCAGTATTTT.

This clonotype has more than one count but fewer than ten. The chain carries TRBV20-1 and TRBJ2-7; D could derive from TRBD1 or TRBD2 (5 bases each). V was shortened by 5 bases and J by 6 bases, with 29 bases between the two germline ends. CDR3 size: 17 residues. Per germline, CDR1 DFQATT and CDR2 SNEGSKA (reference sequence). The CDR3 DNA reads TGCAGTGCTCCCCACCCGGGGCGGGCGGTACCTACTAGCGAGCAGTACTTC. Amino acids: CSAPHPGRAVPTSEQYF.

The J gene is TRBJ2-3, the V gene TRBV11-2, with TRBD2 identical over 8 bases. The trim removed 4 bases at V and 4 bases at J, leaving 7 bases unmatched. Germline CDR1 is SGHAT and CDR2 is FQNNGV. The CDR3 totals 15 residues. The CDR3 sequence: CASSSTGGGPDTQYF. CDR3 nucleotide sequence: TGTGCCAGCAGCTCGACCGGGGGGGGCCCAGATACGCAGTATTTT.

This clonotype was seen just once. This rearrangement joins TRBV11-2 to TRBJ1-1; D gene ambiguous. The CDR3 totals 18 residues. V was trimmed by 1 base and J by 0 bases, leaving 18 bases between them. CDR1 is SGHAT, CDR2 FQNNGV, per germline. CDR3 nucleotide sequence: TGTGCCAGCAGCTTAGTTCCGGTCCGCCGAGCCATGAACACTGAAGCTTTCTTT. Protein product: CASSLVPVRRAMNTEAFF.